The rows below give T cell receptor beta chains drawn from one sample of a study of early T cells in non-severe SARS-CoV-2 infection. TCRdb reanalysed the 5' RACE reads using MiXCR and keeps one entry per CDR3 protein. Seen here are around 50,000 distinct CDR3 sequences, over 9.5% observed once, and the top ten hold about 3.1%. The specimen was whole blood. Receptors were obtained from an adult who was a healthcare worker with PCR-confirmed SARS-CoV-2 infection or an uninfected control (not recorded which). The CDR3 runs from the conserved cysteine through the conserved F or W. The order of the fields is D gene, V gene, clone size, J gene, CDR3 DNA, CDR3 protein. The D gene is left open where the match is weak. Clone size appears in some rows only: once, few, many, or a class for an expanded clone.

>-|TRBV28|-|TRBJ2-7
TGTGCCAGCAGTTTATCCTACTACGAGCAGTACTTC
CASSLSYYEQYF
>TRBD1|TRBV2|-|TRBJ2-3
TGTGCCAGCGAGTCGGACAGGCATGATACGCAGTATTTT
CASESDRHDTQYF
>-|TRBV18|-|TRBJ1-3
TGTGCCAGCTCACGGGAGTACACCTTGGAAAACACCATATATTTT
CASSREYTLENTIYF
>TRBD1|TRBV29-1|many|TRBJ2-5
TGCAGCGCCGATCAGGGGGCGGAGACCCAGTACTTC
CSADQGAETQYF
>-|TRBV3-1|many|TRBJ1-6
TGTGCCAGCAGCCAGGGGGTTGGGGGATCAAATTCACCCCTCCACTTT
CASSQGVGGSNSPLHF
>-|TRBV29-1|-|TRBJ2-1
TGCAGCGGGGGGAGTAGATACAATGAGCAGTTCTTC
CSGGSRYNEQFF
>-|TRBV20-1|many|TRBJ2-1
TGCAGTGCTAGTACCCCGCCCCCCTCCTACAATGAGCAGTTCTTC
CSASTPPPSYNEQFF
>-|TRBV11-2|-|TRBJ2-3
TGTGCCAGCAGCTTAGATTTCAGACTGGGGGATACGCAGTATTTT
CASSLDFRLGDTQYF
>-|TRBV20-1|-|TRBJ1-1
TGCAGTGCTAGAGATCCAACGACAGGACCGATAACTTACACTGAAGCTTTCTTT
CSARDPTTGPITYTEAFF
>TRBD1|TRBV9|-|TRBJ2-7
TGTGCCAGCAGCCCCAGGGGGAGCACCTACGAGCAGTACTTC
CASSPRGSTYEQYF
>-|TRBV13|many|TRBJ1-4
TGTGCCAGCAGCCGGGGGGGAGGAAAACTGTTTTTT
CASSRGGGKLFF
>-|TRBV12-3/TRBV12-4|many|TRBJ2-1
TGTGCCAGCAGAACGGGCCCCGCCCAGTTCTTC
CASRTGPAQFF
>TRBD2|TRBV5-1|many|TRBJ2-2
TGCGCCAGCAGCCCCGGACTAGCGCCCACCGGGGAGCTGTTTTTT
CASSPGLAPTGELFF
>TRBD1|TRBV5-1|-|TRBJ1-6
TGCGCCAGCAGCTTGGGTGCAACAGGGGCTTTTTCACCCCTCCACTTT
CASSLGATGAFSPLHF
>-|TRBV2|-|TRBJ2-3
TGTGCCAGCAGTGATTTGGACTTCACCTATACGCAGTATTTT
CASSDLDFTYTQYF
>TRBD2|TRBV12-3/TRBV12-4|few|TRBJ2-1
TGTGCCAGCAGCCCTGGGACTAGCGGGAGTAATGAGCAGTTCTTC
CASSPGTSGSNEQFF
>TRBD2|TRBV25-1|many|TRBJ2-3
TGTGCCAGCAGAAAATCCCTAGCGGGCACAGATACGCAGTATTTT
CASRKSLAGTDTQYF
>TRBD2|TRBV28|many|TRBJ2-5
TGTGCCAGCAGTCCCTCCGGCGGGGGAGAGACCCAGTACTTC
CASSPSGGGETQYF
>-|TRBV3-1|few|TRBJ2-7
TGTGCCAGCAGCCTTACGATCGCATCCTACGAGCAGTACTTC
CASSLTIASYEQYF
>-|TRBV19|medium-sized|TRBJ1-5
TGTGCCAGTAGTGATGGGATCCTAAGCAATCAGCCCCAGCATTTT
CASSDGILSNQPQHF
>-|TRBV18|many|TRBJ2-3
TGTGCCAGCTCACCACTCCCAGGGACTGGCGAGAGGACAGATACGCAGTATTTT
CASSPLPGTGERTDTQYF
>-|TRBV29-1|once|TRBJ2-5
TGCAGCGCAAGACAGGCCCAAGAGACCCAGTACTTC
CSARQAQETQYF
>-|TRBV3-1|once|TRBJ2-7
TGTGCCAGCAGCCGTGGGACGAACGAGCAGTACTTC
CASSRGTNEQYF
>-|TRBV12-2|many|TRBJ1-2
TGTGCACGCCTCATTGGACGCCCTCCTAACTATGGCTACACCTTC
CARLIGRPPNYGYTF
>TRBD1|TRBV5-5|many|TRBJ1-5
TGTGCCAGCAGCTTGAGCGACAGGGGAGGCAATCAGCCCCAGCATTTT
CASSLSDRGGNQPQHF
>-|TRBV29-1|few|TRBJ2-7
TGCAGCGTTGAGGGTCCGGCCTCCTACGAGCAGTACTTC
CSVEGPASYEQYF
>-|TRBV20-1|many|TRBJ2-1
TGCAGTGCTAGAATCGGAGCGGGCCCCTACAATGAGCAGTTCTTC
CSARIGAGPYNEQFF
>-|TRBV5-1|many|TRBJ1-1
TGCGCCAGCAGCTACGACACTGAAGCTTTCTTT
CASSYDTEAFF
>TRBD1|TRBV6-2/TRBV6-3|-|TRBJ2-1
TGTGCCAGCAGTTCCGGGACAGGGGGCAGGGAGCAGTTCTTC
CASSSGTGGREQFF
>-|TRBV27|many|TRBJ2-3
TGTGCCAGCGGGGCTTCTAGTCAGCGGGCAGATACGCAGTATTTT
CASGASSQRADTQYF
>-|TRBV28|many|TRBJ1-3
TGTGCCAGCAGTCCTGTGGGGGTTCTAACGGGAAACACCATATATTTT
CASSPVGVLTGNTIYF
>-|TRBV29-1|-|TRBJ2-1
TGCAGCGTATGGGACTCCTACAATGAGCAGTTCTTC
CSVWDSYNEQFF
>-|TRBV3-1|many|TRBJ1-4
TGTGCCAGCAGCCAAGATGTGAAAGGGAAGGAGGAAAAACTGTTTTTT
CASSQDVKGKEEKLFF
>TRBD2|TRBV18|few|TRBJ2-1
TGTGCCAGCTCACCACTAGCGGGAGTCTCCTACAATGAGCAGTTCTTC
CASSPLAGVSYNEQFF
>TRBD2|TRBV29-1|many|TRBJ2-3
TGCAGCGTTGGACTAGCGGGACCCACAGATACGCAGTATTTT
CSVGLAGPTDTQYF
>TRBD2|TRBV29-1|many|TRBJ2-3
TGCAGCGGGGATAGCGGGGGCACAGATACGCAGTATTTT
CSGDSGGTDTQYF
>TRBD1|TRBV2|many|TRBJ1-5
TGTGCCAGCAACGGACAGGGTAGCAATCAGCCCCAGCATTTT
CASNGQGSNQPQHF
>TRBD1|TRBV2|-|TRBJ1-5
TGTGCCAGCAGGATAAGGACAGGGGGTGGCAATCAGCCCCAGCATTTT
CASRIRTGGGNQPQHF
>-|TRBV7-3|-|TRBJ2-1
TGTGCCAGCAGGGGGGGGCACGATGAGCAGTTCTTC
CASRGGHDEQFF
>-|TRBV28|-|TRBJ2-3
TGTGCCAGCAGTACCCGTACCCCAGCTACAGATACGCAGTATTTT
CASSTRTPATDTQYF
>-|TRBV25-1|many|TRBJ2-1
TGTGCCAGCAGCCCCCCTCCTATATCCTACAGGGATGAGCAGTTCTTC
CASSPPPISYRDEQFF
>-|TRBV5-1|many|TRBJ1-1
TGCGCCAGCAGCTTGGCCGGCAGGAACACTGAAGCTTTCTTT
CASSLAGRNTEAFF
>-|TRBV20-1|-|TRBJ2-5
TGCAGTGCTGACAGGACCGGGCCAAGAGAGACCCAGTACTTC
CSADRTGPRETQYF
>TRBD1|TRBV7-6|many|TRBJ2-2
TGTGCCAGCAGCTCAATTCCGCAGGGGGCGCTAACCGGGGAGCTGTTTTTT
CASSSIPQGALTGELFF
>-|TRBV24-1|-|TRBJ2-3
TGTGCCACCAGTGATTTGAAGGGTCTCGGACAGACCTCCACAGATACGCAGTATTTT
CATSDLKGLGQTSTDTQYF
>-|TRBV9|few|TRBJ1-6
TGTGCCAGCAGCGTAGATGTGGCGGGAAATTCACCCCTCCACTTT
CASSVDVAGNSPLHF
>-|TRBV25-1|many|TRBJ2-5
TGTGCCAGCAGTGAAGGGATGTGGTCGGAGACCCAGTACTTC
CASSEGMWSETQYF
>TRBD2|TRBV7-3|-|TRBJ2-2
TGTGCCAGCTCGGTCGGGACTATATCCGGGGAGCTGTTTTTT
CASSVGTISGELFF